This TCR beta chain was sequenced during a study of tissue T cells after allogeneic stem cell transplantation. Whole-study findings and limits: In patients and mice, blood and spleen missed much of tissue repertoire. Which tissue TCRs were alloreactive or antigen-specific was not determined. Some clones might be persisting host cells. Motif-based clustering found tissue-specific repertoire signatures shared across patients, though few clones were shared.

The ends lost 5 bases at V and 1 base at J; junction bases unmatched: 6. This CDR3 comprises 15 residues. The V gene's germline CDR1 is SNHLY and CDR2 FYNGKV (reference sequence). The table came from immunoSEQ multiplex PCR; TCRdb's copy has only in-frame clones and leaves some out. Of some 7,900 clones listed, around 35% are singletons. This clone showed up just a few times. Its antigen is not known. The gene names given are mouse names. The read halts 1 residue ahead of the CDR3 end, with the missing end drawn from the germline J gene. Regarding time point: mouse harvest day 14 after allogeneic transplant. Each mouse received 10^7 T-cell-depleted marrow cells plus 10^6 splenic CD5+ T cells by tail vein. Tissues came from B6→BALB/c major-mismatch GVHD mice at day 7 or 14.

The TCR comes from a female BALB/c mouse given C57BL/6 T cells with graft-versus-host disease after an allogeneic hematopoietic cell transplant. The chain is built from TRBV3 and TRBJ2-3; 7 nucleotides align to TRBD1. The sequenced material came from skin. The DNA read from the CDR3 is TGTGCCAGCAGCCTACAGGGGAAAGGTGCAGAAACGCTGTAT. It translates to CASSLQGKGAETLY. The CDR3 in its entirety is CASSLQGKGAETLYF.